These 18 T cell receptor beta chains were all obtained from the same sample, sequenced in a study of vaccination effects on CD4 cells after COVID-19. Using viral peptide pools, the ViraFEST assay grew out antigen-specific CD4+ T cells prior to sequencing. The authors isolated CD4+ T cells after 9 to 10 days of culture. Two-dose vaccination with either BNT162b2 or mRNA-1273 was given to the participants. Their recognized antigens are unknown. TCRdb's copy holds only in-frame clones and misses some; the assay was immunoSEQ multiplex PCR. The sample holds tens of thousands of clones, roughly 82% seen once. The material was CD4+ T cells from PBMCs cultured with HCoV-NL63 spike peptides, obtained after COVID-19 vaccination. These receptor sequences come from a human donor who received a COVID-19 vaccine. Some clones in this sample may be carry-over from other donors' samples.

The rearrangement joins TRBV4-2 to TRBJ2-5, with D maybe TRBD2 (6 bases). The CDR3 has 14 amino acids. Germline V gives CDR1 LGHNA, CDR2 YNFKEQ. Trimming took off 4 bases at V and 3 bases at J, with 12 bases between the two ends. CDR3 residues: CASSPGSGEETQYF. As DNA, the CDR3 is TGTGCCAGCAGCCCGGGATCGGGGGAAGAGACCCAGTACTTC.

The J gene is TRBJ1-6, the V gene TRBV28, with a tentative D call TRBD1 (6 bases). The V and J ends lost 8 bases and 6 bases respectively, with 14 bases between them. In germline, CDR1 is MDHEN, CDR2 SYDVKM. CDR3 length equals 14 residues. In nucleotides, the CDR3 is TGTGCCAGCCGTGGGGGGCCCCGTAATTCACCCCTCCACTTT. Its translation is CASRGGPRNSPLHF.

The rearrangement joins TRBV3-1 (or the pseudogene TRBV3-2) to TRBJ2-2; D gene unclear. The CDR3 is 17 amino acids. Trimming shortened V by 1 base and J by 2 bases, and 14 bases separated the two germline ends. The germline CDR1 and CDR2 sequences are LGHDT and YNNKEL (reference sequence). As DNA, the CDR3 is TGTGCCAGCAGCCAAGCGCTCAGATTTGGAAACACCGGGGAGCTGTTTTTT. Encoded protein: CASSQALRFGNTGELFF.

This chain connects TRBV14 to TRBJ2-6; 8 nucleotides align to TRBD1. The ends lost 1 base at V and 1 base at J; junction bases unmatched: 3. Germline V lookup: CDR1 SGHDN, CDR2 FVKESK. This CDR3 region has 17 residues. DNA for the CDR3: TGTGCCAGCAGCCAAGCCAGGGGGCTGTCTGGGGCCAACGTCCTGACTTTC. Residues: CASSQARGLSGANVLTF.

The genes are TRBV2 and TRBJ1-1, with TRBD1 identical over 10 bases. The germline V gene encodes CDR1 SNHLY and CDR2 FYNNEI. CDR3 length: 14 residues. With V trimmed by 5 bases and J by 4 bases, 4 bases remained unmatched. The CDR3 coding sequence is TGTGCCAGCAGTTACCGGACAGGGGGCACTGAAGCTTTCTTT. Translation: CASSYRTGGTEAFF.

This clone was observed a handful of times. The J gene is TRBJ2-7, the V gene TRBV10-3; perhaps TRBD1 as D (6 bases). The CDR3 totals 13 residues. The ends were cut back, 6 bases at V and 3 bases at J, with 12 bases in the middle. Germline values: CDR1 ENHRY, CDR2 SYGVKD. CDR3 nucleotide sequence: TGTGCCATCAGCGAGAGGACAGACTACGAGCAGTACGTC. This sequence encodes CAISERTDYEQYV.

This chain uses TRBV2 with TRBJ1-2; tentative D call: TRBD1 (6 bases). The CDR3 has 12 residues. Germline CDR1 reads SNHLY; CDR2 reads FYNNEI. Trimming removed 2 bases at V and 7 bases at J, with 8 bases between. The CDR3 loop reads CASSETGSGYTF. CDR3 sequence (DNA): TGTGCCAGCAGTGAAACAGGGAGTGGCTACACCTTC.

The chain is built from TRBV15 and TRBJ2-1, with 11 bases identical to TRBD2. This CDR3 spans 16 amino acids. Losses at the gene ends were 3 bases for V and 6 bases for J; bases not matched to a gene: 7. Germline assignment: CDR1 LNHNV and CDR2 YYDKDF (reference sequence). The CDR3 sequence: CATSRGLAGGRNEQFF. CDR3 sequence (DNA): TGTGCCACCAGCAGGGGTTTAGCGGGGGGGCGCAATGAGCAGTTCTTC. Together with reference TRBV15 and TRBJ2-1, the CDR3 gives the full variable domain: DAMVIQNPRYQVTQFGKPVTLSCSQTLNHNVMYWYQQKSSQAPKLLFHYYDKDFNNEADTPDNFQSRRPNTSFCFLDIRSPGLGDTAMYLCATSRGLAGGRNEQFFGPGTRLTVL.

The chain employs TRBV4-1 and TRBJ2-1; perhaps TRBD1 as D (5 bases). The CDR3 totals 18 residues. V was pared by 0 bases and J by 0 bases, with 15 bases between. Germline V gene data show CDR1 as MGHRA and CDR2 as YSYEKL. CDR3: CASSQELSADSSYNEQFF. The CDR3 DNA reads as TGCGCCAGCAGCCAAGAGTTGTCGGCCGACAGCTCCTACAATGAGCAGTTCTTC.

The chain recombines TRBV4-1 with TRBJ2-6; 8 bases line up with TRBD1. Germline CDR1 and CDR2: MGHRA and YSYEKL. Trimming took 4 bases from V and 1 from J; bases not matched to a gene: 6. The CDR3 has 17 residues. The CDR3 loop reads CASSPDRDWSGANVLTF. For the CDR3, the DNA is TGCGCCAGCAGCCCGGACAGGGATTGGTCTGGGGCCAACGTCCTGACTTTC.

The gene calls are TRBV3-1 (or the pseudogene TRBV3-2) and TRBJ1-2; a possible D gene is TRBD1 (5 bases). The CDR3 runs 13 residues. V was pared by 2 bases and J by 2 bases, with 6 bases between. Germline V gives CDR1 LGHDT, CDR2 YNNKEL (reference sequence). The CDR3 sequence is CASSQRDNYGYTF. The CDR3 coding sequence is TGTGCCAGCAGCCAACGGGACAACTATGGCTACACCTTC.

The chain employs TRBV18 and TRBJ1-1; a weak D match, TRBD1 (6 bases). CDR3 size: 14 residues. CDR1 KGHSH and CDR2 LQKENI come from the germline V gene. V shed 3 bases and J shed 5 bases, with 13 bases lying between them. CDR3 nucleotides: TGTGCCAGCTCACCTGGGGGGGCGAGGACTGAAGCTTTCTTT. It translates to CASSPGGARTEAFF.

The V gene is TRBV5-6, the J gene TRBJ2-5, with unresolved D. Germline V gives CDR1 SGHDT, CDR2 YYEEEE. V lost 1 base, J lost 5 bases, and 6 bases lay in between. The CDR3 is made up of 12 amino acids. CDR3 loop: CASSLFSETQYF. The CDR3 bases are TGTGCCAGCAGCTTGTTCTCCGAGACCCAGTACTTC.

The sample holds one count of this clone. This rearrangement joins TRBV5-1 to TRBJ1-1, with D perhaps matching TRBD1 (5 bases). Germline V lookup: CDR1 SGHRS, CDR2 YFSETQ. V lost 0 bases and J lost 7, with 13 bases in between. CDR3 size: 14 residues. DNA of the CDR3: TGCGCCAGCAGCTTGGGTTCTACGGGGGATGAAGCTTTCTTT. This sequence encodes CASSLGSTGDEAFF.

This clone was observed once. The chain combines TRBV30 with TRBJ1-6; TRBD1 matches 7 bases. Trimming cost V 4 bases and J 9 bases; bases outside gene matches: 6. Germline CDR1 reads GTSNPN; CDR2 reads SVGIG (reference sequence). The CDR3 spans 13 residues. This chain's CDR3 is CAWTPPGGSPLHF. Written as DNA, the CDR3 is TGTGCCTGGACTCCCCCAGGGGGTTCACCCCTCCACTTT.

CDR3 in DNA: TGTGCCAGCAGTTCCCCCCGACAGGGAGCTGAAGCTTTCTTT. Protein sequence: CASSSPRQGAEAFF. The gene calls are TRBV6-5 and TRBJ1-1; 7 nucleotides agree with TRBD1. Germline values: CDR1 MNHEY, CDR2 SVGAGI. Trimming at V came to 4 bases and at J to 6 bases, leaving 8 bases not matched to a gene. CDR3 length: 14 amino acids.

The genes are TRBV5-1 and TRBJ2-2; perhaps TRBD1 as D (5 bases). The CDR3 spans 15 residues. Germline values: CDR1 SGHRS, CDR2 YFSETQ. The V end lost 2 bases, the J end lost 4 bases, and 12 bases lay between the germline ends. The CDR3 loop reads CASSFGALGTGELFF. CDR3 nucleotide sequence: TGCGCCAGCAGCTTTGGGGCGCTGGGCACCGGGGAGCTGTTTTTT.

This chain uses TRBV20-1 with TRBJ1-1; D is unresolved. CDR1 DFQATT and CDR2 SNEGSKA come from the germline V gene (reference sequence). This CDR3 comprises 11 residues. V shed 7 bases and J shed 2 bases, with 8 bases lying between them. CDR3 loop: CSVNTNTEAFF. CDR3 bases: TGCAGTGTGAACACAAACACTGAAGCTTTCTTT.